Described below is a single T cell receptor (beta chain) sequence and its context. Its antigen target is currently unknown. The sample holds no much larger clone one base away, and base qualities are not on file. The donors belonged to the validation cohort of 90 to 150 subjects, which was separate from the 666-subject first cohort. The receptor library was made with the immunoSEQ multiplex PCR assay. Processing in the source paper ran as follows. To diagnose cytomegalovirus status from the catalog of TCR beta chain sequences, a statistical classification framework was built. TCRdb took over this immuneACCESS table, retaining in-frame rearrangements with V and J assigned. Such tables are incomplete; in checked studies, under half of the missing clones stem from an unresolved V gene, and the remainder is unexplained. Clonal size and the V and J genes are those of that table, whereas D and trimming came from the DNA. For this sample the table gives roughly 280,000 clones, of which just over 85% were detected only once. Of the sample, less than 1.2% is held by the ten largest clones.

The sample belongs to a study of cytomegalovirus exposure and HLA in healthy donors (dated by TCRdb to about 2017). Study-level background: The 666 repertoires of the first cohort and the roughly 110 validation repertoires were produced on the same platform, according to a later analysis. The study was designed to test whether signatures of past pathogen exposure could be identified by cataloging public T cell receptors. In addition to the first cohort of 666 subjects, a separate validation cohort of 120 different subjects was used. To predict cytomegalovirus infection status, the study brought together high-throughput TCR immunosequencing, statistical association of individual TCRs with disease status, and machine learning. General conclusions and limits of the study: The validation cohort had no HLA typing available for a later analysis, so co-occurrence within that cohort was assessed over all 120 or so repertoires. In vitro tests confirmed that a few of the cytomegalovirus-associated TCR beta chains recognize cytomegalovirus antigens. In a later analysis, TCRs clustered in the first cohort were found to also tend to co-occur in the 130 or so validation repertoires, with 94% of cluster scores above 0. The authors suggested that the approach could potentially be generalized to other disease states and immunological phenotypes. The study gave a list of under 200 TCR beta chains associated with cytomegalovirus. While some public TCRs were present in many individuals, most TCR sequences turned up only very rarely across donors. The classifier was reported to diagnose cytomegalovirus status with high specificity and sensitivity in both the original cohort and the validation cohort.

Relative to germline, V is 4 bases shorter and J is 0 bases shorter, with 7 bases between their ends. The CDR3, from cysteine to phenylalanine, totals 14 residues. CDR3 DNA is the only sequence kept; it has 42 bases, read in frame from the first base. From the germline V gene, CDR1 is SGHTA and CDR2 is FQGNSA. Sequencing was carried out using PBMCs. This TCR was sampled from a young woman in good health and CMV-seronegative. The V and J segments used are TRBV7-2 and TRBJ1-5, with a weak D call of TRBD1 (6 bases match). Read as DNA, the sequence is TGTGCCAGCAGCTCAGGGGTTAGCAATCAGCCCCAGCATTTT. Its coded protein is CASSSGVSNQPQHF.